The 2 T cell receptor beta chains listed next were all sequenced from one sample in a study of CD8+ T cells in alopecia areata. Sequencing used cDNA as its template, made by extracting RNA and reverse transcribing it. Profiling relied on immunoSEQ multiplex PCR, and the TCRdb table lists in-frame clones only, not all of them. Among 85,000 to 110,000 clones listed, 55% were seen once. The specimen was CD4+ T cells sorted from blood. The receptor source for this set is a human donor in good health.

In this sample, this clone turned up a few times. The chain couples TRBV7-8 to TRBJ2-4; 15 nucleotides line up with TRBD2. With 2 bases clipped from V and 6 bases from J, the junction kept 5 bases outside the gene matches. Germline CDR1 is SGHVS and CDR2 is FQNEAQ. The CDR3 is 17 residues long. The CDR3, as DNA: TGTGCCAGCAGCTTACTGGGACTAGCGGGGGGTTTAAACATTCAGTACTTC. It is translated as CASSLLGLAGGLNIQYF.

The chain employs TRBV18 and TRBJ2-5; perhaps TRBD1 as D (5 bases). V lost 1 base, J lost 5 bases, and 8 bases lay in between. In germline, CDR1 is KGHSH, CDR2 LQKENI. The CDR3 is made up of 13 amino acids. The chain's CDR3 is CASSPRGTETQYF. The CDR3 DNA reads TGTGCCAGCTCACCACGGGGCACGGAGACCCAGTACTTC. Combining the CDR3 with reference TRBV18 and TRBJ2-5 gives the whole variable domain NAGVMQNPRHLVRRRGQEARLRCSPMKGHSHVYWYRQLPEEGLKFMVYLQKENIIDESGMPKERFSAEFPKEGPSILRIQQVVRGDSAAYFCASSPRGTETQYFGPGTRLLVL.